The rows below give T cell receptor beta chains drawn from one sample of a study of tumour-infiltrating T cells in Burkitt lymphoma. The table came from immunoSEQ multiplex PCR; TCRdb's copy has only in-frame clones and leaves some out. In the table there are tens of thousands of clones, roughly 30% of which are singletons. Sequenced material: tumor tissue. These receptors were taken from a human donor with Burkitt lymphoma. CDR3s include the opening cysteine and the closing phenylalanine or tryptophan. A D gene is named only where the DNA matches it firmly. Clone size is given for some rows only: seen once, a few or many times, or a class if the clone is expanded.

V,J,D,size,DNA,CDR3
TRBV28,TRBJ1-5,.,.,TGTGCCAGCAGTAACACAAATCAGCCCCAGCATTTT,CASSNTNQPQHF
TRBV7-9,TRBJ1-2,.,.,TGTGCCAGCAGCTCTGGATCGAACGATGGCTACACCTTC,CASSSGSNDGYTF
TRBV19,TRBJ1-5,TRBD1,once,TGTGCCAGTAGCAACTGGGGATCCAGGACAGGGTTTATCAATCAGCCCCAGCATTTT,CASSNWGSRTGFINQPQHF
TRBV5-1,TRBJ2-5,TRBD1,.,TGCGCCAGCAGCCCAGGGGACAGGGGGCAGAAGACCCAGTACTTC,CASSPGDRGQKTQYF
TRBV4-1,TRBJ2-3,TRBD2,.,TGCGCCAGCAGCCCGCGACGAAGCGGGGGAACGCAGTATTTT,CASSPRRSGGTQYF
TRBV4-2,TRBJ2-7,TRBD2,.,TGTGCCAGCAGCCCCCCTAGCGGGGGCTACGAGCAGTACTTC,CASSPPSGGYEQYF
TRBV7-8,TRBJ2-7,TRBD2,.,TGTGCCAGCAGCCCGAGAATCGGGGGGACGAGCTCCTACGAGCAGTACTTC,CASSPRIGGTSSYEQYF
TRBV28,TRBJ1-4,.,once,TGTGCCAGCACTAGGGGAGTCGGTGAAAAACTGTTTTTT,CASTRGVGEKLFF
TRBV5-4,TRBJ2-7,TRBD2,.,TGTGCCAGCAGCTTGAAGTTTGCGGGGGAGAGCTCCTACGAGCAGTACTTC,CASSLKFAGESSYEQYF
TRBV6-1,TRBJ1-4,.,few,TGTGCCAGCCGGATTAATGAAAAACTGTTTTTT,CASRINEKLFF
TRBV9,TRBJ1-2,TRBD1,few,TGTGCCAGCAGCGTAGAGGGGGCCTATGGCTACACCTTC,CASSVEGAYGYTF
TRBV18,TRBJ2-4,TRBD2,.,TGTGCCAGCTCACCCTACCAGCGGGGGGATAAAAACATTCAGTACTTC,CASSPYQRGDKNIQYF
TRBV6-6,TRBJ1-2,.,.,TGTGCCAGCAGTTACTCGTTCACCTCGTTCTTC,CASSYSFTSFF
TRBV5-5,TRBJ2-5,TRBD2,few,TGTGCCAGCAGATCGCAATTCAGCGGGGGGTGGCAAGAGACCCAGTACTTC,CASRSQFSGGWQETQYF
TRBV4-1,TRBJ2-5,TRBD2,few,TGCGCCAGCAGCCACGAAACTAGCGGGGGGTACCAAGAGACCCAGTACTTC,CASSHETSGGYQETQYF
TRBV5-1,TRBJ1-2,.,few,TGCGCCAGCAGCTTGGCCGTGGCAGATGGCTACACCTTC,CASSLAVADGYTF
TRBV2,TRBJ2-2,TRBD1,.,TGTGCCAGCAGCCTTATACAGGGGATTGGGACCGGGGAGCTGTTTTTT,CASSLIQGIGTGELFF
TRBV5-1,TRBJ1-4,.,.,TGCGCCAGCAGCTTGGAAGGGTCCGGTGGCGAAAAACTGTTTTTT,CASSLEGSGGEKLFF
TRBV6-4,TRBJ1-1,.,.,TGTGCCAGCAGCCCACAGGGGAACACTGAAGCTTTCTTT,CASSPQGNTEAFF
TRBV15,TRBJ1-4,.,few,TGTGCCACCAGCAAAGTTCCTGCGGTAAATGAAAAACTGTTTTTT,CATSKVPAVNEKLFF
TRBV25-1,TRBJ1-5,.,few,TGTGCCAGCAGTGGCCTTTATAGCAATCAGCCCCAGCATTTT,CASSGLYSNQPQHF
TRBV2,TRBJ1-1,.,few,TGTGCCAGCAGTAAACAGGGAAACACTGAAGCTTTCTTT,CASSKQGNTEAFF
TRBV30,TRBJ1-1,.,.,TGTGCCTGGAGTGTCTCGGGCTTGGGGACTGAAGCTTTCTTT,CAWSVSGLGTEAFF
TRBV6-6,TRBJ1-1,.,.,TGTGCCACCGGGGGCCACCTGAACACTGAAGCTTTCTTT,CATGGHLNTEAFF
TRBV19,TRBJ2-2,.,.,TGTGCCACCCAACAGGGCCAGAACACCGGGGAGCTGTTTTTT,CATQQGQNTGELFF
TRBV7-2,TRBJ2-7,.,.,TGTGCCAGCAGCGGAGGTTACGGCCCATCCTACGAGCAGTACTTC,CASSGGYGPSYEQYF
TRBV7-3,TRBJ2-7,.,once,TGTGCCAGCAGCTTAGCCGACGCCTCCCGGCAGTACTTC,CASSLADASRQYF
TRBV19,TRBJ2-7,TRBD1,.,TGTGCCAGTAGTGACCGGGACAGGGGTTTCTACGAGCAGTACTTC,CASSDRDRGFYEQYF
TRBV11-1,TRBJ1-1,.,.,TGTGCCAGCAGCCCCCGTCGACAGGACACTGAAGCTTTCTTT,CASSPRRQDTEAFF
TRBV11-2,TRBJ2-5,TRBD2,.,TGTGCCAGCAGCCCTATCCTAGCGGAAGAGACCCAGTACTTC,CASSPILAEETQYF
TRBV6-6,TRBJ2-1,TRBD2,.,TGTGCCAGCAGTTCGAGAGAAGCGGGGGGGCAAGATGAGCAGTTCTTC,CASSSREAGGQDEQFF
TRBV5-1,TRBJ2-3,.,.,TGCGCCAGCAGCTCACAGATAACTAGCACAGATACGCAGTATTTT,CASSSQITSTDTQYF
TRBV29-1,TRBJ2-6,.,few,TGCAGCGTTCTGGGCTCTGGGGCCAACGTCCTGACTTTC,CSVLGSGANVLTF
TRBV2,TRBJ2-5,.,.,TGTGCCAGCGGCGCGGGCGGGGTGTTTCGGACCCAGTACTTC,CASGAGGVFRTQYF
TRBV4-2,TRBJ1-5,.,few,TGTGCCAGCAGCCAAGACTGGGTTCAACAGCCCCAGCATTTT,CASSQDWVQQPQHF
TRBV7-3,TRBJ2-5,.,.,TGTGCCAGCAGCTCCCGCGCCCAAGAGACCCAGTACTTC,CASSSRAQETQYF
TRBV19,TRBJ1-1,.,few,TGTGCCAGTAGTATTGGGGTGAACACTGAAGCTTTCTTT,CASSIGVNTEAFF
TRBV19,TRBJ1-5,.,once,TGTGCCAGTACCACGACAGCACTTACGCAAAATCAGCCCCAGCATTTT,CASTTTALTQNQPQHF
TRBV5-4,TRBJ2-7,.,.,TGTGCCAGCAGCGCCCGGGACCCCGACAGGGAGCAGTACTTC,CASSARDPDREQYF
TRBV7-3,TRBJ2-3,.,few,TGTGCCAGCAGCTTAAATGGGGCAGATACGCAGTATTTT,CASSLNGADTQYF
TRBV4-3,TRBJ1-1,.,.,TGCGCCAGCAGCCAAGTGGTTAGAAACACTGAAGCTTTCTTT,CASSQVVRNTEAFF
TRBV29-1,TRBJ2-1,.,few,TGCAGCGCTAGGGGGGTCAATGAGCAGTTCTTC,CSARGVNEQFF
TRBV5-1,TRBJ1-1,.,few,TGCGCCAGCAGCCAGGACAGCCCGTGGACTGAAGCTTTCTTT,CASSQDSPWTEAFF
TRBV2,TRBJ1-1,.,few,TGTGCCAGCAGTGGGGAACGGGACACTGAAGCTTTCTTT,CASSGERDTEAFF
TRBV6-1,TRBJ2-7,TRBD2,.,TGTGCCTCCCATCTAGCGGGGGGGCTCGAGCAGTACTTC,CASHLAGGLEQYF
TRBV5-6,TRBJ1-3,TRBD1,.,TGTGCCAGCAGCTTGTTCCCCTTGACAGGGTCTGGAAACACCATATATTTT,CASSLFPLTGSGNTIYF
TRBV5-4,TRBJ2-1,TRBD2,.,TGTGCCAGCAGCTTACTTGAACTAGCGGGGGGGCCTGGGCAGTTCTTC,CASSLLELAGGPGQFF
TRBV7-2,TRBJ1-2,.,few,TGTGCCAGCAGCTTAGAACCAGGCAGGCCCCACTATGGCTACACCTTC,CASSLEPGRPHYGYTF
TRBV5-1,TRBJ2-5,.,.,TGCGCCAGCAGCAGCTATGGTCCTGAGACCCAGTACTTC,CASSSYGPETQYF
TRBV11-2,TRBJ2-3,.,.,TGTGCCAGCAGCTTAGTTGGGGATACGCAGTATTTT,CASSLVGDTQYF
TRBV11-1,TRBJ2-7,.,.,TGTGCCAGCAGCTTAGGCCGGGGACATCGGACCTACGAGCAGTACTTC,CASSLGRGHRTYEQYF
TRBV5-5,TRBJ1-3,.,few,TGTGCCAGCAGCCCTGAGGCAGGGTCAGACTCTGGAAACACCATATATTTT,CASSPEAGSDSGNTIYF
TRBV6-6,TRBJ2-3,TRBD2,.,TGTGCCAGCACCAATAAGGAGCTAGCGGGCACAGATACGCAGTATTTT,CASTNKELAGTDTQYF
TRBV7-9,TRBJ2-7,TRBD1,.,TGTGCCAGCAGCAGACAGGGGTCCTACGAGCAGTACTTC,CASSRQGSYEQYF
TRBV29-1,TRBJ2-7,.,few,TGCAGCGTAATCGTGGGCAGGGTTGGGGAGCAGTACTTC,CSVIVGRVGEQYF
TRBV14,TRBJ2-1,TRBD1,.,TGTGCCAGCAGCCAAGGGACAGGGAGAAACAATGAGCAGTTCTTC,CASSQGTGRNNEQFF
TRBV4-3,TRBJ1-2,.,few,TGCGCCAGCAGCCTCGTGGGGGGGACGGGCTATGGCTACACCTTC,CASSLVGGTGYGYTF
TRBV4-3,TRBJ1-2,.,few,TGCGCCAGCAGCCAAGAACACGGAGCTAACTATGGCTACACCTTC,CASSQEHGANYGYTF
TRBV7-9,TRBJ2-2,TRBD2,few,TGTGCCAGCAGCTTATTGAGCGGGGGAACCGGGGAGCTGTTTTTT,CASSLLSGGTGELFF